This paragraph reports one TCR beta chain. Its matching antigen is unknown. This entry belongs to a study of T cell responses to AZD1222 COVID-19 vaccine. Study conclusions and caveats: CD4 TCRs associated with vaccination spanned spike, dominating at 160-218 and 743-854.

The protocol was immunoSEQ multiplex PCR, while the TCRdb copy is restricted to in-frame clones and leaves out a portion. The sample yields roughly 130,000 clones, over 85% seen once. The sequence derives from an adult who received the AZD1222 COVID-19 vaccine. This specimen was peripheral blood, taken 28 days after the second AZD1222 dose.

In DNA form, the CDR3 reads TGCGCCAGCAGCTTGCCCGGGACGGGGAATAATGAAAAACTGTTTTTT. Protein product: CASSLPGTGNNEKLFF. The chain links TRBV5-1 to TRBJ1-4, with D possibly TRBD1 on 5 matching bases. CDR1 is SGHRS and CDR2 is YFSETQ in the germline V gene. This CDR3 has 16 amino acids. The V end was cut by 1 base, the J end by 4 bases, with 14 bases between.